These T cell receptor beta chains were read from a single sample in a study of CD8 T cells in ankylosing spondylitis. MiXCR, run by TCRdb on the 5' RACE reads, gives a single entry per CDR3 protein. Of hundreds of thousands of distinct CDR3 sequences in the sample, approximately 24% were seen once. Sequencing used blood, either unsorted or a sorted T cell fraction (not recorded which). The origin of the receptors is a male donor with ankylosing spondylitis or in good health (not recorded which). Both conserved end residues are part of each CDR3. D genes are given only for firm matches. Clone size is shown for a subset of rows, as once, few, many or a class of expanded clone.

cdr3_aa,cdr3_nt,v_call,d_call,clone_size,j_call
CSVEDVGLNTEAFF,TGCAGCGTTGAAGACGTAGGATTAAACACTGAAGCTTTCTTT,TRBV29-1,.,.,TRBJ1-1
CATELEGTVRNEQFF,TGTGCCACCGAGCTCGAGGGGACCGTTCGAAATGAGCAGTTCTTC,TRBV24-1,.,.,TRBJ2-1
CASSQHYGGSDGYTF,TGCGCCAGCAGCCAACATTACGGGGGCTCGGATGGCTACACCTTC,TRBV4-1,.,many,TRBJ1-2
CSAPREWGVVDTQYF,TGCAGTGCTCCCCGCGAGTGGGGCGTGGTAGATACGCAGTATTTT,TRBV20-1,.,few,TRBJ2-3
CSAGQGGGYTF,TGCAGTGCCGGACAGGGGGGTGGCTACACCTTC,TRBV20-1,TRBD1,few,TRBJ1-2
CAISESFGLSPLHF,TGTGCCATCAGTGAGTCCTTCGGCCTTTCACCCCTCCACTTT,TRBV10-3,.,.,TRBJ1-6
CASSHSASGRSLGNEQFF,TGTGCCAGCAGCCACAGTGCAAGCGGGAGGAGTCTTGGCAATGAGCAGTTCTTC,TRBV3-1,TRBD2,many,TRBJ2-1
CASSLSGMETQYF,TGTGCCAGCAGTTTATCGGGGATGGAGACCCAGTACTTC,TRBV28,.,.,TRBJ2-5
CASSPPGTDTQYF,TGTGCCAGCAGTCCGCCAGGCACAGATACGCAGTATTTT,TRBV6-1,.,many,TRBJ2-3
CSARGRGNTIYF,TGCAGTGCTAGGGGCAGAGGAAACACCATATATTTT,TRBV20-1,.,many,TRBJ1-3
CASSGNAGTGFTDTQYF,TGTGCCAGCAGCGGCAATGCCGGGACAGGGTTCACAGATACGCAGTATTTT,TRBV9,TRBD1,few,TRBJ2-3
CASSHITGSPSGANVLTF,TGCGCCAGCAGCCATATAACAGGAAGCCCCTCTGGGGCCAACGTCCTGACTTTC,TRBV5-1,.,many,TRBJ2-6
CASSPEANTGELFF,TGTGCCAGCAGCCCGGAGGCGAACACCGGGGAGCTGTTTTTT,TRBV6-2/TRBV6-3,.,many,TRBJ2-2
CSARDVRLAGPNTGELFF,TGCAGTGCTAGAGATGTTCGCCTAGCGGGACCGAACACCGGGGAGCTGTTTTTT,TRBV20-1,TRBD2,many,TRBJ2-2
CASTPGHMGEQYF,TGTGCCAGCACCCCGGGACATATGGGCGAGCAGTACTTC,TRBV5-4,.,few,TRBJ2-7
CASSLAGRAPGANVLTF,TGTGCCAGCAGCTTGGCTGGGAGGGCCCCTGGGGCCAACGTCCTGACTTTC,TRBV5-5,TRBD2,.,TRBJ2-6
CASSRSGQATYGYTF,TGTGCCAGCAGTCGATCGGGACAAGCGACCTATGGCTACACCTTC,TRBV6-1,.,few,TRBJ1-2
CASSYTGTLRTIEQFF,TGTGCCAGCAGCTATACCGGGACTCTCCGAACTATTGAGCAGTTCTTC,TRBV7-8,.,.,TRBJ2-1
CATQGLGPDTQYF,TGTGCCACCCAAGGACTCGGGCCAGATACGCAGTATTTT,TRBV19,.,.,TRBJ2-3
CSARDLVGQRSNQPQHF,TGCAGTGCTAGAGATTTGGTTGGACAAAGGAGCAATCAGCCCCAGCATTTT,TRBV20-1,.,many,TRBJ1-5
CASSLTGFGEQYF,TGTGCCAGCAGTCTGACAGGGTTCGGCGAGCAGTACTTC,TRBV12-3/TRBV12-4,TRBD1,.,TRBJ2-7
CASSDGLAATQYF,TGTGCCAGCAGTGACGGGCTTGCCGCTACGCAGTATTTT,TRBV2,.,.,TRBJ2-3
CSAPGLSYEQYF,TGCAGTGCCCCCGGGCTCTCCTACGAGCAGTACTTC,TRBV20-1,.,.,TRBJ2-7
CACSLAGGYTGELFF,TGTGCCTGTTCGCTAGCGGGTGGATACACCGGGGAGCTGTTTTTT,TRBV30,TRBD2,many,TRBJ2-2
CSVRGGPNVYNEQFF,TGCAGCGTGAGGGGGGGGCCGAACGTCTACAATGAGCAGTTCTTC,TRBV29-1,.,.,TRBJ2-1
CASQPLGTYEQYF,TGTGCCAGCCAGCCCCTGGGGACCTACGAGCAGTACTTC,TRBV5-4,.,.,TRBJ2-7
CASSLEGGTEAFF,TGTGCCAGCAGTTTAGAAGGGGGCACTGAAGCTTTCTTT,TRBV5-1,.,many,TRBJ1-1
CASSVESSYNSPLHF,TGCGCCAGCAGCGTAGAGAGCTCCTATAATTCACCCCTCCACTTT,TRBV5-1,.,many,TRBJ1-6
CASSYRRPSRAEAFF,TGTGCCAGCAGTTACCGTCGACCATCTCGGGCTGAAGCTTTCTTT,TRBV12-3/TRBV12-4,.,many,TRBJ1-1
CASSVYPVGAGELFF,TGTGCCAGCAGCGTATATCCAGTCGGGGCCGGGGAGCTGTTTTTT,TRBV9,.,once,TRBJ2-2
CSVYQGQRQETQYF,TGCAGCGTTTACCAGGGACAGAGACAAGAGACCCAGTACTTC,TRBV29-1,TRBD1,many,TRBJ2-5
CASSATGTGGWQPQHF,TGTGCCAGCAGCGCAACCGGGACAGGGGGTTGGCAGCCCCAGCATTTT,TRBV7-8,TRBD1,many,TRBJ1-5
CSARGGLEQYF,TGCAGTGCGAGAGGGGGTCTCGAGCAGTACTTC,TRBV20-1,.,few,TRBJ2-7
CATSSGWYGYTF,TGTGCCACCTCATCAGGGTGGTATGGCTACACCTTC,TRBV18,.,.,TRBJ1-2
CASSEGQGLAAVETQYF,TGTGCCAGCAGCGAGGGTCAGGGACTAGCCGCTGTAGAGACCCAGTACTTC,TRBV9,TRBD2,.,TRBJ2-5
CASSLGAGGPHEQFF,TGCGCCAGCAGCTTGGGGGCGGGAGGGCCGCATGAGCAGTTCTTC,TRBV5-1,TRBD2,many,TRBJ2-1
CASRTQGLTYNEQFF,TGTGCCAGCAGGACCCAGGGACTGACCTACAATGAGCAGTTCTTC,TRBV2,.,many,TRBJ2-1
CAISPAGTYNEQFF,TGTGCCATCAGTCCAGCGGGAACCTACAATGAGCAGTTCTTC,TRBV10-3,TRBD2,.,TRBJ2-1
CSAPGVSTDTQYF,TGCAGTGCTCCCGGTGTGAGCACAGATACGCAGTATTTT,TRBV20-1,.,few,TRBJ2-3
CASSFSGLAGRETQYF,TGTGCCAGCAGCTTCTCGGGACTAGCGGGAAGGGAGACCCAGTACTTC,TRBV7-2,TRBD2,many,TRBJ2-5
CSATGLAEAQETQYF,TGCAGTGCTACTGGACTAGCGGAAGCCCAAGAGACCCAGTACTTC,TRBV20-1,TRBD2,many,TRBJ2-5
CASSSARPSALYEQYF,TGTGCCAGCAGTTCCGCTCGACCCTCGGCCCTCTACGAGCAGTACTTC,TRBV6-5,.,.,TRBJ2-7
CSVEVHRGQEQYF,TGCAGCGTTGAAGTACACAGGGGGCAAGAGCAGTACTTC,TRBV29-1,TRBD1,.,TRBJ2-7
CASSYSGVGRTQETQYF,TGTGCCAGCAGTTACTCGGGAGTAGGGCGGACCCAAGAGACCCAGTACTTC,TRBV6-5,.,.,TRBJ2-5
CAISEREGADTQYF,TGTGCCATCAGTGAACGGGAGGGCGCGGATACGCAGTATTTT,TRBV10-3,TRBD2,.,TRBJ2-3
CASSLERGLRVGEQFF,TGCGCCAGCAGCTTGGAGAGGGGGCTAAGGGTGGGTGAGCAGTTCTTC,TRBV5-1,TRBD1,many,TRBJ2-1
CASSQTGSTNTIYF,TGTGCCAGCAGCCAGACAGGGTCTACAAACACCATATATTTT,TRBV12-3/TRBV12-4,TRBD1,many,TRBJ1-3
CASSPLMDSREKLFF,TGTGCCAGCAGCCCCCTCATGGACAGCCGCGAAAAACTGTTTTTT,TRBV11-2,.,many,TRBJ1-4
CASSYGTAGPVAAEQYF,TGTGCCAGCAGTTACGGGACGGCGGGTCCGGTAGCCGCCGAGCAGTACTTC,TRBV6-5,.,.,TRBJ2-7
CASSADSLYGYTF,TGTGCCAGCAGTGCGGACAGTCTCTATGGCTACACCTTC,TRBV28,.,once,TRBJ1-2
CSVRYATEQYF,TGCAGCGTGCGGTACGCGACCGAGCAGTACTTC,TRBV29-1,.,few,TRBJ2-7
CSASYPDRAFNNEQFF,TGCAGTGCTAGCTACCCCGACAGAGCCTTCAACAATGAGCAGTTCTTC,TRBV20-1,.,.,TRBJ2-1
CASSLGTGGWETQYF,TGCGCCAGCAGCTTGGGGACAGGGGGCTGGGAGACCCAGTACTTC,TRBV5-1,TRBD1,many,TRBJ2-5
CASSPGTGRYEQYF,TGTGCCAGCTCACCAGGGACAGGGCGCTACGAGCAGTACTTC,TRBV18,TRBD1,few,TRBJ2-7
CASSSRDERRSYNEQFF,TGTGCCAGCAGCTCCAGGGATGAGCGCCGCTCCTACAATGAGCAGTTCTTC,TRBV7-9,.,.,TRBJ2-1